This entry describes one TCR beta chain. What it recognizes is unknown. The data stem from a study of Ad26.COV2.S vaccination and SARS-CoV-2 variants. Overall study findings and caveats: Spike-specific TCR breadth was greater after Ad26.COV2.S than placebo. Analyses of TCR breadth and depth may have underestimated total T cell responses. Breadth of non-spike TCRs did not differ between vaccinees and placebo recipients.

V was trimmed by 3 bases and J by 0 bases, leaving 11 bases between them. CDR1 is KGHSH and CDR2 is LQKENI in the germline V gene. The CDR3 has 16 amino acids. Treatment indicated: over 15 received Ad26.COV2.S at low or high dose, single or two shots; about 5 received placebo; per-sample allocation not given. Samples analyzed were those drawn on day 63 after the first vaccine or placebo injection. Clones were sequenced by immunoSEQ multiplex PCR, and TCRdb holds only the in-frame ones, with some missing. The table lists hundreds of thousands of clones, around 89% of them singletons. The chain combines TRBV18 with TRBJ1-4; D perhaps matches TRBD1 (6 bases). The TCR sequence derives from a person aged 18-60 years who received the Ad26.COV2.S COVID-19 vaccine or a placebo. The specimen was peripheral blood, collected in a trial of Ad26.COV2.S vaccine versus placebo. This CDR3 is CASSPGQLATNEKLFF. CDR3 nucleotide sequence: TGTGCCAGCTCACCTGGACAGCTCGCAACTAATGAAAAACTGTTTTTT.